This T cell receptor (beta chain) is drawn from a study of monozygotic twins with inflammatory bowel disease. One entry per CDR3 protein, without DNA, is what TCRdb gives after re-calling the 5' RACE reads. This listing includes under 200,000 distinct CDR3 sequences. CDR3 length equals 13 residues. Germline CDR1 reads SGHTA; CDR2 reads FQGNSA. The sample taken for sequencing was blood. The sequence was obtained from a human donor with ulcerative colitis or Crohn's disease, or a healthy co-twin of an affected twin (not recorded which). V usage is TRBV7-2 and J usage is TRBJ2-5; TCRdb outputs TRBD1, but without DNA this stays unchecked. Here the CDR3 reads CASSKGGSETQYF.